These 13 T cell receptor beta chains were sequenced from one sample in a study of blood T cell repertoires in COVID-19 (dated by TCRdb to the early 2020s). Library preparation was by the immunoSEQ multiplex PCR assay. TCRdb took over this immuneACCESS table, retaining in-frame rearrangements with V and J assigned. Such tables are incomplete; in checked studies, under half of the missing clones stem from an unresolved V gene, and the remainder is unexplained. Counted in this sample were under 250,000 clones; approximately 89% of them appeared once. Around 3.1% of the sample is held by the ten biggest clonotypes. The specimen sequenced was PBMCs or T cells enriched from blood (not recorded which). These receptors came from a woman in her thirties or forties who had been exposed to COVID-19.

CDR3 sequence reads: CASSSPAQNYGYTF. In DNA form, the CDR3 reads TGTGCCAGCAGTTCTCCAGCACAGAACTATGGCTACACCTTC. V gene TRBV6-2 or TRBV6-3 combines with J gene TRBJ1-2; D is undetermined. CDR3 length: 14 amino acids. Trimming removed 4 bases at V and 2 bases at J, with 11 bases between. Germline CDR1 is MNHEY and CDR2 is SVGEGT.

The V call is TRBV7-2, the J call TRBJ1-1, with a tentative D call TRBD1 (5 bases). Trimming removed 1 base at V and 0 bases at J, with 12 bases between. This CDR3 has 16 amino acids. Germline lookup yields CDR1 SGHTA and CDR2 FQGNSA. This CDR3 is CASSLERLGVNTEAFF. The DNA for the CDR3 is TGTGCCAGCAGCTTAGAACGATTAGGGGTGAACACTGAAGCTTTCTTT.

The chain links TRBV5-4 to TRBJ1-2; TRBD1 matches 9 bases. Trimming at V came to 6 bases and at J to 4 bases, leaving 13 bases not matched to a gene. CDR3 length: 16 amino acids. Germline lookup yields CDR1 SGHNT and CDR2 YYREEE (reference sequence). The CDR3 is CASTIVDRGYRYGYTF. DNA of the CDR3: TGTGCCAGCACGATCGTGGACAGGGGTTATCGCTATGGCTACACCTTC.

The genes are TRBV7-3 and TRBJ2-4, with unresolved D. Germline V lookup: CDR1 SGHTA, CDR2 FQGTGA. V was shortened by 0 bases and J by 0 bases, with 9 bases between the two germline ends. The CDR3 is 16 residues long. The CDR3 DNA sequence: TGTGCCAGCAGCTTAACCGGAGCTCTAGCCAAAAACATTCAGTACTTC. It codes for CASSLTGALAKNIQYF.

The chain recombines TRBV12-3 or TRBV12-4 with TRBJ1-4; possibly TRBD1 for D (6 bases). The CDR3 totals 13 residues. V gave up 7 bases and J gave up 10 bases, with 16 bases separating them. CDR3 coding DNA: TGTGCCAGCAAGAGGGACGGCAGGGGAAAACTGTTTTTT. Translating it yields CASKRDGRGKLFF.

With regard to this clone: A read error may produce the germline difference seen at one junction end. V gene TRBV5-1 combines with J gene TRBJ2-1; D is perhaps TRBD2 (5 bases). The germline V gene has CDR1 SGHRS and CDR2 YFSETQ. This CDR3 is built from 19 residues. CDR3 in amino acids: CASSLGEPGRAPHTDEQFF. The CDR3 coding sequence is TGTGCCAGCAGCTTAGGTGAGCCTGGGCGGGCCCCACACACCGATGAGCAGTTCTTC.

This clone was seen only once. V usage is TRBV6-5 and J usage is TRBJ1-1; no clear D gene. The CDR3 has 14 residues. Trimming took 1 base from V and 1 from J, leaving 7 bases between them. Per the germline V gene, CDR1 is MNHEY and CDR2 is SVGAGI. Here the CDR3 reads CASSYLHSNTEAFF. Here the CDR3 DNA reads TGTGCCAGCAGTTACTTGCACTCGAACACTGAAGCTTTCTTT.

This rearrangement joins TRBV24-1 to TRBJ1-1, with D unclear. Trimming took 4 bases from V and 1 from J, leaving 9 bases between them. Germline CDR1 is KGHDR and CDR2 is SFDVKD. CDR3 size: 14 residues. CDR3 region: CATSEAGGNTEAFF. CDR3 in DNA: TGTGCCACCAGTGAAGCGGGAGGGAACACTGAAGCTTTCTTT.

The chain has TRBV18 and TRBJ2-7; D remains unclear. CDR1 and CDR2 from the germline V gene are KGHSH and LQKENI. The CDR3 has 12 residues. Trimming cost V 1 base and J 3 bases, with 4 bases left between them. The DNA of the CDR3 is TGTGCCAGCTCACCACGCTACTACGAGCAGTACGTC. It encodes CASSPRYYEQYV.

The rearrangement joins TRBV25-1 to TRBJ1-4; D call uncertain. Per the germline V gene, CDR1 is MGHDK and CDR2 is SYGVNS. Trimming shortened V by 3 bases and J by 8 bases, and 16 bases separated the two germline ends. The CDR3 extends over 15 amino acids. The CDR3 reads CASSDSRTTREKLFF. DNA for the CDR3: TGTGCCAGCAGTGATTCTCGGACTACACGGGAAAAACTGTTTTTT.

The rearrangement links TRBV18 to TRBJ2-1, with D uncertain. In germline, CDR1 is KGHSH, CDR2 LQKENI. This CDR3 is 14 amino acids long. Trimming left V 1 base short and J 5 bases short, with 9 bases between. CDR3 sequence reads: CASSPRGDDNEQFF. CDR3 nucleotide sequence: TGTGCCAGCTCACCACGAGGAGATGACAATGAGCAGTTCTTC.

This sequence joins TRBV5-1 and TRBJ1-1; possible D gene TRBD1, 5 bases. With 0 bases removed from V and 4 bases from J, the gap between germline ends came to 7 bases. CDR1 is SGHRS and CDR2 is YFSETQ in the germline V gene. The length of the CDR3 is 13 residues. The CDR3 DNA is TGCGCCAGCAGCTTGGCAGGGCCCACTGAAGCTTTCTTT. It codes for CASSLAGPTEAFF.

With respect to this clone: One junction end disagrees with the germline gene, perhaps due to a read error. The gene calls are TRBV28 and TRBJ1-5, with 10 bases matching TRBD1. The CDR3 spans 12 residues. Per germline, CDR1 MDHEN and CDR2 SYDVKM. The CDR3 reads CASSRPGQGNSF. The CDR3 DNA reads TGTGCCAGCAGTAGGCCGGGACAGGGGAATTCGTTT.